This TCR beta chain stems from a study of blood T cell repertoires in COVID-19. Study context: Donors in the United States, Italy and Spain gave samples during acute or convalescent COVID-19. From T cells, B-cell-depleted T cells, or PBMCs came the material, which was cDNA or gDNA.

There are a few counts of this clone. The CDR3 totals 14 residues. V dropped 3 bases and J dropped 10; count of bases not matched to a gene: 10. Germline CDR1 reads SQVTM; CDR2 reads ANQGSEA. Assay used: immunoSEQ multiplex PCR; TCRdb lists only in-frame clones, some missing. In the table there are over 90,000 clones, more than 70% of which are singletons. Material for sequencing was peripheral blood. This receptor was identified in an older woman with acute or convalescent COVID-19. The J gene is TRBJ2-1, the V gene TRBV29-1; the match to TRBD1 covers 9 bases. Written as DNA, the CDR3 is TGCAGCGTTGATAAGACAGGGGGTAAAGGGGAGCAGTTCTTC. Protein: CSVDKTGGKGEQFF.